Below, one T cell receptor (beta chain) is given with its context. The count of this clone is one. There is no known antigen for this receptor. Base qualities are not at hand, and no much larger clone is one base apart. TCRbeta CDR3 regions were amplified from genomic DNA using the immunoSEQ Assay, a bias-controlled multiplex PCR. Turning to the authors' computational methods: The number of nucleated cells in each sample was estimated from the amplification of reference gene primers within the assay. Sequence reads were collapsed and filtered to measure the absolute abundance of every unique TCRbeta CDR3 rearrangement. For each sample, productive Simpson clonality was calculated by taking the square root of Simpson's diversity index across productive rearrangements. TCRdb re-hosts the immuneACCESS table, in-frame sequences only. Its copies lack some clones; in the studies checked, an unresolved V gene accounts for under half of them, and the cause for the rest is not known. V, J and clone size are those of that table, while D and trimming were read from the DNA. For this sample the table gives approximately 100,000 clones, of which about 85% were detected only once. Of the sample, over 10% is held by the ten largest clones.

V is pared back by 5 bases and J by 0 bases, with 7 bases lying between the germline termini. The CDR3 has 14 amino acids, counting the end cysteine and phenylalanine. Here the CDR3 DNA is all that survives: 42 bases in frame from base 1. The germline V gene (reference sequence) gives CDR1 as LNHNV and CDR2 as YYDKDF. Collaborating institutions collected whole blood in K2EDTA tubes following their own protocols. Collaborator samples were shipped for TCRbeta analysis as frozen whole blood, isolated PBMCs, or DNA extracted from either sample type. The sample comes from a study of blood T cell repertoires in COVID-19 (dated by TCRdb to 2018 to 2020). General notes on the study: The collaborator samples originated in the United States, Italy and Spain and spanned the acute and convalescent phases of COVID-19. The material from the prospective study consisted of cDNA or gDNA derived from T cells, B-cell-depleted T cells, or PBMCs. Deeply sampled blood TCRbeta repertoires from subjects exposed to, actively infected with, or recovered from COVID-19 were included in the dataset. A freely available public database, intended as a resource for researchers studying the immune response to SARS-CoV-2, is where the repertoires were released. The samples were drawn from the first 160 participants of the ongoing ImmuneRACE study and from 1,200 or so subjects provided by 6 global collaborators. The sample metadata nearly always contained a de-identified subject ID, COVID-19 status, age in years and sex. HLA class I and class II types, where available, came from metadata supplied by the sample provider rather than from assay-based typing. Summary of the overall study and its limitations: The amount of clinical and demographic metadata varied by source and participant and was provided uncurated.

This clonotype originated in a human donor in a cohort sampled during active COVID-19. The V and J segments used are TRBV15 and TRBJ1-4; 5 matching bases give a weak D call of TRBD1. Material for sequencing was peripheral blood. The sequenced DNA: TGTGCCACCAGCGGCAGGGCAACTAATGAAAAACTGTTTTTT. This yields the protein CATSGRATNEKLFF. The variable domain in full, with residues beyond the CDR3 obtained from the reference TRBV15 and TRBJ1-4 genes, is DAMVIQNPRYQVTQFGKPVTLSCSQTLNHNVMYWYQQKSSQAPKLLFHYYDKDFNNEADTPDNFQSRRPNTSFCFLDIRSPGLGDTAMYLCATSGRATNEKLFFGSGTQLSVL.